Listed below are T cell receptor beta chains from one sample, sequenced in a study of cytotoxic CD8 clonotypes in ibrutinib-treated CLL. Generated by immunoSEQ multiplex PCR, the TCRdb table keeps only in-frame clones and is missing some. The sample records around 300,000 clones, about 77% being singletons. The sample here was PBMCs, taken before ibrutinib treatment. Receptors originate from a human donor with chronic lymphocytic leukemia. Each CDR3 is given with its conserved first and last residue. The order of the fields is CDR3 protein, CDR3 DNA, V gene, J gene, D gene. D genes are given only for firm matches.

cdr3_aa: CASSMDRNTEAFF
cdr3_nt: TGTGCCAGCAGCATGGACAGGAACACTGAAGCTTTCTTT
v_call: TRBV5-6
j_call: TRBJ1-1
d_call: NA

cdr3_aa: CASSQATGYGMTNEKLFF
cdr3_nt: TGTGCCAGCAGCCAAGCAACAGGGTACGGAATGACTAATGAAAAACTGTTTTTT
v_call: TRBV4-2
j_call: TRBJ1-4
d_call: NA

cdr3_aa: CASSESHPAANEKLFF
cdr3_nt: TGTGCCAGCAGTGAGAGTCACCCGGCGGCTAATGAAAAACTGTTTTTT
v_call: TRBV2
j_call: TRBJ1-4
d_call: NA

cdr3_aa: CASSFSATGFRETQYF
cdr3_nt: TGTGCCAGCAGTTTTTCGGCGACGGGGTTTCGAGAGACCCAGTACTTC
v_call: TRBV27
j_call: TRBJ2-5
d_call: NA

cdr3_aa: CASSNEQFF
cdr3_nt: TGTGCCAGTTCTAATGAGCAGTTCTTC
v_call: TRBV6-5
j_call: TRBJ2-1
d_call: NA

cdr3_aa: CASSLEAGQEKLFF
cdr3_nt: TGTGCCAGCAGCTTGGAGGCGGGTCAAGAAAAACTGTTTTTT
v_call: TRBV5-6
j_call: TRBJ1-4
d_call: NA

cdr3_aa: CASRPGGKQETQYF
cdr3_nt: TGCGCCAGCCGCCCCGGGGGAAAACAAGAGACCCAGTACTTC
v_call: TRBV5-1
j_call: TRBJ2-5
d_call: NA

cdr3_aa: CASNPRGGGNTIYF
cdr3_nt: TGTGCCAGCAACCCGAGGGGGGGAGGAAACACCATATATTTT
v_call: TRBV7-9
j_call: TRBJ1-3
d_call: NA

cdr3_aa: CASSLTLAAYNEQFF
cdr3_nt: TGTGCCAGCAGCTTAACGCTAGCGGCCTACAATGAGCAGTTCTTC
v_call: TRBV7-3
j_call: TRBJ2-1
d_call: TRBD2

cdr3_aa: CSAMVVEQYF
cdr3_nt: TGCAGTGCCATGGTGGTCGAGCAGTACTTC
v_call: TRBV20-1
j_call: TRBJ2-7
d_call: NA

cdr3_aa: CASSFGYHEQYF
cdr3_nt: TGTGCCAGCAGCTTCGGCTACCACGAGCAGTACTTC
v_call: TRBV11-2
j_call: TRBJ2-7
d_call: NA

cdr3_aa: CASSRIPQGDLDEQFF
cdr3_nt: TGTGCCAGCTCACGGATACCACAAGGAGATTTGGATGAGCAGTTCTTC
v_call: TRBV18
j_call: TRBJ2-1
d_call: NA

cdr3_aa: CASSPGSLNEQYF
cdr3_nt: TGTGCCAGCTCACCGGGCAGTCTAAACGAGCAGTACTTC
v_call: TRBV18
j_call: TRBJ2-7
d_call: NA

cdr3_aa: CASSLSGMSYEQYF
cdr3_nt: TGTGCCAGCAGCTTATCGGGGATGTCCTACGAGCAGTACTTC
v_call: TRBV11-2
j_call: TRBJ2-7
d_call: NA

cdr3_aa: CSAVTTGIMPYGYTF
cdr3_nt: TGCAGCGCCGTAACTACAGGGATTATGCCCTATGGCTACACCTTC
v_call: TRBV29-1
j_call: TRBJ1-2
d_call: NA

cdr3_aa: CASSDSNNGELFF
cdr3_nt: TGTGCCAGCAGTGACTCAAACAACGGGGAGCTGTTTTTT
v_call: TRBV6-4
j_call: TRBJ2-2
d_call: NA

cdr3_aa: CSGGGQLDGYTF
cdr3_nt: TGCAGCGGCGGGGGACAGTTGGATGGCTACACCTTC
v_call: TRBV29-1
j_call: TRBJ1-2
d_call: TRBD1